One T cell receptor (beta chain) is described in this entry. Study processing details: Amplified reference gene primers provided the basis for estimating nucleated cell counts. Repertoires were generated with immunoSEQ multiplex PCR, while TCRdb's copy carries only in-frame clones and drops some. The D gene and trimming were derived from the DNA, and the V and J assignments and clone size from that table. The sample holds about 75,000 clones, roughly 88% seen once. Looked up from germline, CDR1 is SGHKS and CDR2 is YYEKEE (reference sequence). V lost 3 bases to trimming and J lost 1 base; unmatched junction nucleotides: 10. This CDR3 is 16 amino acids long. This entry comes from a study of blood T cell repertoires in COVID-19. Overall study context: Whether acute or convalescent, the COVID-19 samples came from the United States, Italy and Spain. Nucleic acid was either cDNA or gDNA, and it came from T cells, B-cell-depleted T cells, or PBMCs.

The sequenced sample consisted of peripheral blood. This chain uses TRBV5-5 with TRBJ2-7; 7 nucleotides line up with TRBD1. The receptor comes from a woman aged 70-85 years with acute or convalescent COVID-19. The CDR3 here is CASSSLARDRSYEQYF. In nucleotides, the CDR3 is TGTGCCAGCAGCTCCCTCGCCCGGGACAGATCCTACGAGCAGTACTTC.